The sequence of this TCR beta chain was determined in a study of T cell repertoires in cytomegalovirus infection. V was pared by 6 bases and J by 0 bases, with 13 bases between. Germline V gene lookup returns CDR1 SGHVS and CDR2 FNYEAQ. The CDR3 has 15 amino acids. TCRdb re-derived calls from the reads in MiXCR, one entry per CDR3 protein. The data hold about 490,000 distinct CDR3 sequences, with around 11% observed a single time. Ten or more counts support this clonotype. The sequence was obtained from a human donor in good health (CMV status not recorded). Some clones in this sample may be carry-over from other donors' samples. The specimen sequenced was PBMCs. This chain joins TRBV7-6 and TRBJ2-3; TRBD2 is a possible D gene (6 bases). The CDR3 region is CASSPLAISTDTQYF. CDR3 nucleotide sequence: TGTGCCAGCAGTCCGCTAGCGATTAGCACAGATACGCAGTATTTT. The entire variable domain, with the rest obtained from reference TRBV7-6 and TRBJ2-3, is as follows: GAGVSQSPRYKVTKRGQDVALRCDPISGHVSLYWYRQALGQGPEFLTYFNYEAQQDKSGLPNDRFSAERPEGSISTLTIQRTEQRDSAMYRCASSPLAISTDTQYFGPGTRLTVL.